This T cell receptor beta chain was retrieved from a study of T cell repertoires in cytomegalovirus infection. Study-wide findings and caveats: The study identified carriers of CMV plus the relevant HLA from cumulative public TCR beta family frequency. Across the ex vivo response, the dominant clonotypes were HLA-C-restricted CMV-specific TCR beta clonotypes.

This clonotype has only a few counts. Antigen: not known. Germline-derived CDR1 and CDR2 are DFQATT and SNEGSKA (reference sequence). Trimming took off 8 bases at V and 5 bases at J, with 15 bases between the two ends. CDR3 length: 13 amino acids. TCRdb re-called the reads with MiXCR, one entry per CDR3 protein. Here the sample spans 680,000 or so distinct CDR3 sequences, 35% being singletons. The chain is built from TRBV20-1 and TRBJ2-2, with a possible D match to TRBD2 (6 bases). Sequences were obtained from PBMCs. This clonotype was obtained from a human donor in good health (CMV status not recorded). Some clones in this sample may be carry-over from other donors' samples. The CDR3 DNA is TGCAGTTCTAAGTCGGGGAGGACCGGGGAGCTGTTTTTT. It translates to CSSKSGRTGELFF.